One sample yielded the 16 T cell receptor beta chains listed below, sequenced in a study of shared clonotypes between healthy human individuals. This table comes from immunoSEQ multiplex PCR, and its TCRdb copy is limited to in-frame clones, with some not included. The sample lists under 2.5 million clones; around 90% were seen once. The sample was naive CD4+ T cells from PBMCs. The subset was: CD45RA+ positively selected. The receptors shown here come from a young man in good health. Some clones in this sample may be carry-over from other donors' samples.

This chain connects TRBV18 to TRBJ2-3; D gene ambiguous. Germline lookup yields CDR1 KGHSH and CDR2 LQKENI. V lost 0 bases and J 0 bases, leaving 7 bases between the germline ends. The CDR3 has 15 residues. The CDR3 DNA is TGTGCCAGCTCACCACCGAGTCCGAGCACAGATACGCAGTATTTT. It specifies CASSPPSPSTDTQYF.

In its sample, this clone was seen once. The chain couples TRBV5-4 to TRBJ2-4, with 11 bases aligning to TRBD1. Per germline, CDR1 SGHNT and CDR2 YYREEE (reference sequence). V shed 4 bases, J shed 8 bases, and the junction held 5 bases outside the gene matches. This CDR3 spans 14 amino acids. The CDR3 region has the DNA TGTGCCAGCAGCGGCCGGGACAGGGGGGACATTCAGTACTTC. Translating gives CASSGRDRGDIQYF.

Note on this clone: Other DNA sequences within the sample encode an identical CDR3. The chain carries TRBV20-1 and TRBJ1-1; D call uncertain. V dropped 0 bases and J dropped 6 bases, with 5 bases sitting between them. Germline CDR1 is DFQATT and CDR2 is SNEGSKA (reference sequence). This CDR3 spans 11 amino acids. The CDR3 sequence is CSARDLPEAFF. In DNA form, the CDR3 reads TGCAGTGCTAGAGATTTGCCTGAAGCTTTCTTT.

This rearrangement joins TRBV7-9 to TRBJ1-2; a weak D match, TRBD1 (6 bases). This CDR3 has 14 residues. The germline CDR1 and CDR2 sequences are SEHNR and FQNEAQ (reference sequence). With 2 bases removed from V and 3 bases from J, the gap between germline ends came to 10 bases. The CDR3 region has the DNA TGTGCCAGCAGCTTACAGGGGACGGACTATGGCTACACCTTC. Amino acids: CASSLQGTDYGYTF.

CDR3 residues: CASSSLPGQGWGYTF. CDR3 DNA: TGCGCCAGCAGCTCGCTGCCGGGACAGGGGTGGGGCTACACCTTC. This sequence joins TRBV5-1 and TRBJ1-2, with 10 positions matching TRBD1. The J segment lost 8 bases and the V segment lost 3 bases, leaving 10 bases of the junction unmatched. The CDR3 consists of 15 residues. Germline CDR1 SGHRS, CDR2 YFSETQ.

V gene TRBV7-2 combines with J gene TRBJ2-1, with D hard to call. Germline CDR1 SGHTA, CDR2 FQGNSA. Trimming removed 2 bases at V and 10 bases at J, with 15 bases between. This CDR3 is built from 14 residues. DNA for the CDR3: TGTGCCAGCAGCTTACTAGATCCCCTCAGGGAGCAGTTCTTC. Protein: CASSLLDPLREQFF.

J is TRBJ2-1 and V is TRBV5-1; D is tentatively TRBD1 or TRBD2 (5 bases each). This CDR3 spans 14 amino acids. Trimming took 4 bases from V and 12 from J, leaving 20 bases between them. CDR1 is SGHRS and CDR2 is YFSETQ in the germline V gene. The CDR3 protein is CASSPGTAAVVQFF. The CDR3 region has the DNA TGCGCCAGCAGCCCAGGGACGGCCGCGGTGGTGCAGTTCTTC.

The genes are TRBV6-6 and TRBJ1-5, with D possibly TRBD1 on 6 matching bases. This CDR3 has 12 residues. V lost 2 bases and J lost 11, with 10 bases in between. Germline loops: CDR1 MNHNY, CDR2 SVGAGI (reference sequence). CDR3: CASSYPTGSQHF. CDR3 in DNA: TGTGCCAGCAGTTACCCTACAGGGTCCCAGCATTTT.

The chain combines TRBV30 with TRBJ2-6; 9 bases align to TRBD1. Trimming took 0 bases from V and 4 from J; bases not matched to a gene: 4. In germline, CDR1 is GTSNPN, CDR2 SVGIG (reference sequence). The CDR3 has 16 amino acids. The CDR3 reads CAWSVGTGPGANVLTF. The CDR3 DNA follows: TGTGCCTGGAGTGTTGGGACAGGGCCCGGGGCCAACGTCCTGACTTTC.

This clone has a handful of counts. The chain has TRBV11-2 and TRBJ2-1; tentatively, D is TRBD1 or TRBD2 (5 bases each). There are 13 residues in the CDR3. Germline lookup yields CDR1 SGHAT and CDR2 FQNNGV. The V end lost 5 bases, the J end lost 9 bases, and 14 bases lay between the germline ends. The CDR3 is CASSPLTGGEQFF. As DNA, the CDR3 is TGTGCCAGCAGCCCCCTCACTGGGGGTGAGCAGTTCTTC. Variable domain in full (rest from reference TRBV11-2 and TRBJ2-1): EAGVAQSPRYKIIEKRQSVAFWCNPISGHATLYWYQQILGQGPKLLIQFQNNGVVDDSQLPKDRFSAERLKGVDSTLKIQPAKLEDSAVYLCASSPLTGGEQFFGPGTRLTVL.

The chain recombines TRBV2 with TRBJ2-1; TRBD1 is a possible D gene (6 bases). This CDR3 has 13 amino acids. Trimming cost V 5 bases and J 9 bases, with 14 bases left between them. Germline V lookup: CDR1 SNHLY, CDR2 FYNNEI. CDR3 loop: CASSRTGQGEQFF. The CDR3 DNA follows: TGTGCCAGCAGTCGTACAGGGCAAGGTGAGCAGTTCTTC.

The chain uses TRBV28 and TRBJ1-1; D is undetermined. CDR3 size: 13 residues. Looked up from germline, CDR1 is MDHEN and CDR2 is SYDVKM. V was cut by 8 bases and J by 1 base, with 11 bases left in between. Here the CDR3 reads CASLRRWNTEAFF. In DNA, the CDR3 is TGTGCCAGCCTTAGACGGTGGAACACTGAAGCTTTCTTT.

The CDR3 bases are TGCGCCAGCAGCGAGGGACAGGGGGGCACTGAAGCTTTCTTT. Amino acid sequence: CASSEGQGGTEAFF. This chain joins TRBV5-1 and TRBJ1-1; 11 bases map to TRBD1. Germline assignment: CDR1 SGHRS and CDR2 YFSETQ. CDR3 length equals 14 residues. Trimming cost V 4 bases and J 4 bases; bases outside gene matches: 3.

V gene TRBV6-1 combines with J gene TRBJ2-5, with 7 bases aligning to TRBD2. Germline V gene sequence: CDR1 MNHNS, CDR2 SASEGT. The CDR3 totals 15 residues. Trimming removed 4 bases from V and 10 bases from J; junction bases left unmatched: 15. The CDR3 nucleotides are TGTGCCAGCAGTGTTGTGGGGACTAATCAGCTAGGCCAGTACTTC. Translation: CASSVVGTNQLGQYF.

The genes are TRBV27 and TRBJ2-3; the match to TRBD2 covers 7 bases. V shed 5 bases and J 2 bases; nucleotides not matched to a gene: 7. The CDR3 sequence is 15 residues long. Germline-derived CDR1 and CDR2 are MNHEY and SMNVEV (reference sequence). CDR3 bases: TGTGCCAGCAGTATGACTAGCCGGTTCACAGATACGCAGTATTTT. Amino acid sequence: CASSMTSRFTDTQYF.

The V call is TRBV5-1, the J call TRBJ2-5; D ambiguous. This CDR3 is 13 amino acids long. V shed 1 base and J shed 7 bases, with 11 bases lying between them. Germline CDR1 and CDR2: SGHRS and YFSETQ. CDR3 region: CASSLSAFATQYF. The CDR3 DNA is TGCGCCAGCAGCTTGAGTGCTTTCGCGACCCAGTACTTC.